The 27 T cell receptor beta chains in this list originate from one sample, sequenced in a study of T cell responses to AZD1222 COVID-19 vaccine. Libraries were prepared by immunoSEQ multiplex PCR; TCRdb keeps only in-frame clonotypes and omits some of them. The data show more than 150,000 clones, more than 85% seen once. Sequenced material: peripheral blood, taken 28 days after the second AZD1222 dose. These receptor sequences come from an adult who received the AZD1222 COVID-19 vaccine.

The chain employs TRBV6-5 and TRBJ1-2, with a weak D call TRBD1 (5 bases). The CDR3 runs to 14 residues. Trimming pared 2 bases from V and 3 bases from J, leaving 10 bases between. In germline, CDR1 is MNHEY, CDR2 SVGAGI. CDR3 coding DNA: TGTGCCAGCAGTTACGGACGGGGCTACTATGGCTACACCTTC. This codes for CASSYGRGYYGYTF.

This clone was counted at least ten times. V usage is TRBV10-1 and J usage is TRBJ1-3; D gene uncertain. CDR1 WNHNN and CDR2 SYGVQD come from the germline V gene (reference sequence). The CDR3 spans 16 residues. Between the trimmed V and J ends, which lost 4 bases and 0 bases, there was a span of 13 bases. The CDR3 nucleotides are TGCGCCAGCAGTGCCGGACGATTCCTCTCTGGAAACACCATATATTTT. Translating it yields CASSAGRFLSGNTIYF.

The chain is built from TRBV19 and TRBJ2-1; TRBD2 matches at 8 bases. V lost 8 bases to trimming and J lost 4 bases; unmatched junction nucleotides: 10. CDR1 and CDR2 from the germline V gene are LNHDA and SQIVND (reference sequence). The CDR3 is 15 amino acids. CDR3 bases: TGTGCCAGTGGTAGCGGGACCCTCCTTTACAATGAGCAGTTCTTC. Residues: CASGSGTLLYNEQFF.

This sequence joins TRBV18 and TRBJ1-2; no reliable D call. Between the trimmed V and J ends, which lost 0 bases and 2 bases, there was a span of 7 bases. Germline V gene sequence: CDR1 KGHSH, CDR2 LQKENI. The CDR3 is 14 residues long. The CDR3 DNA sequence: TGTGCCAGCTCACCACCCGGATTGAACTATGGCTACACCTTC. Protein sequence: CASSPPGLNYGYTF.

CDR3 coding DNA: TGTGCCAGCAGCCACACCCGACAGGGGATAGGTGGCTACACCTTC. Its translation: CASSHTRQGIGGYTF. The chain joins TRBV3-1 (or the pseudogene TRBV3-2) to TRBJ1-2, with 8 bases identical to TRBD1. Trimming cost V 3 bases and J 7 bases; bases outside gene matches: 10. Germline V gene data show CDR1 as LGHDT and CDR2 as YNNKEL (reference sequence). This CDR3 contains 15 residues.

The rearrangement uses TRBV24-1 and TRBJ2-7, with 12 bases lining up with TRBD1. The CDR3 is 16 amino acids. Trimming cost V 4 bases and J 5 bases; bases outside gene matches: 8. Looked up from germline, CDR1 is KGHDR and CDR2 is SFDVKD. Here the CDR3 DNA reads TGTGCCACCAGTGACCCGACCGGGACAGGGGGCCACGAGCAGTACTTC. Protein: CATSDPTGTGGHEQYF.

The CDR3 is CASSLDSLGYTF. In DNA, the CDR3 is TGTGCCAGCAGCCTAGACAGCCTGGGCTACACCTTC. The chain carries TRBV28 and TRBJ1-2; the D gene is possibly TRBD1 (5 bases). Trimming took off 6 bases at V and 8 bases at J, with 13 bases between the two ends. Germline V gene lookup returns CDR1 MDHEN and CDR2 SYDVKM. The CDR3 has 12 residues.

The CDR3, as DNA: TGTGCCAGCAGCGGGTTATTGAACACTGAAGCTTTCTTT. Translating gives CASSGLLNTEAFF. The chain combines TRBV2 with TRBJ1-1; the D is unclear. CDR1 SNHLY and CDR2 FYNNEI come from the germline V gene. Trimming stripped 6 bases from V and 0 bases from J, with 8 bases between. This CDR3 has 13 amino acids.

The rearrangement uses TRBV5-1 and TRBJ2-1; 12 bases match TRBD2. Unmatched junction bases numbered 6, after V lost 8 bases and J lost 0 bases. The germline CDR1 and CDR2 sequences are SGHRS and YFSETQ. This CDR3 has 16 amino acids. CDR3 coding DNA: TGCGCCAGTAGTCCGGGACTAGCGGGCTCCTACAATGAGCAGTTCTTC. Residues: CASSPGLAGSYNEQFF. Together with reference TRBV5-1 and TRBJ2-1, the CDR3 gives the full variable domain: KAGVTQTPRYLIKTRGQQVTLSCSPISGHRSVSWYQQTPGQGLQFLFEYFSETQRNKGNFPGRFSGRQFSNSRSEMNVSTLELGDSALYLCASSPGLAGSYNEQFFGPGTRLTVL.

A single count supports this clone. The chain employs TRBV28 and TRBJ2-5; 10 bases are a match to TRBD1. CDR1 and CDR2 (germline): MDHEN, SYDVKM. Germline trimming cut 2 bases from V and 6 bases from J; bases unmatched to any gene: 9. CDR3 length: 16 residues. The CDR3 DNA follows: TGTGCCAGCAGTTTAGGGTCCGGGACAGGGGAGAAGACCCAGTACTTC. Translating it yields CASSLGSGTGEKTQYF. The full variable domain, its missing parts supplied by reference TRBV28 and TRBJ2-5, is DVKVTQSSRYLVKRTGEKVFLECVQDMDHENMFWYRQDPGLGLRLIYFSYDVKMKEKGDIPEGYSVSREKKERFSLILESASTNQTSMYLCASSLGSGTGEKTQYFGPGTRLLVL.

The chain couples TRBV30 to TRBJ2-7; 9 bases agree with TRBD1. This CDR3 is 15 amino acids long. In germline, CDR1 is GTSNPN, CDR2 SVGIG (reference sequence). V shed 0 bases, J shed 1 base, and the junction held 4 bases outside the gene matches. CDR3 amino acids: CAWSVQTGGSYEQYF. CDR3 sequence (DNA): TGTGCCTGGAGTGTACAGACAGGGGGGTCCTACGAGCAGTACTTC. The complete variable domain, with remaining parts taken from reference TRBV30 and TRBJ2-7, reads SQTIHQWPATLVQPVGSPLSLECTVEGTSNPNLYWYRQAAGRGLQLLFYSVGIGQISSEVPQNLSASRPQDRQFILSSKKLLLSDSGFYLCAWSVQTGGSYEQYFGPGTRLTVT.

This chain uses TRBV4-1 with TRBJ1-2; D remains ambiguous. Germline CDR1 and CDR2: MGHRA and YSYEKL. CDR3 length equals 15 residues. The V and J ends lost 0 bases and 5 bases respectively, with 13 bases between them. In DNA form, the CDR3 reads TGCGCCAGCAGCCAAGATCGGGGAGTCGGGTATGGCTACACCTTC. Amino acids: CASSQDRGVGYGYTF.

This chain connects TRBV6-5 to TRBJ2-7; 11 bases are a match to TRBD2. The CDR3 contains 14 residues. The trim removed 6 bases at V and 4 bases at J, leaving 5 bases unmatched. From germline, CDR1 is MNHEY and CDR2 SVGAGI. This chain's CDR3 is CASRGTSGKYEQYF. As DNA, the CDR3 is TGTGCCAGCAGAGGGACTAGCGGAAAGTACGAGCAGTACTTC.

The CDR3 DNA follows: TGTGCCACCAGTGCCGCCGAAGGGGGCCCGTTCTTC. This gives the protein CATSAAEGGPFF. The V and J genes are TRBV24-1 and TRBJ2-1, with TRBD1 identical over 7 bases. Losses at the gene ends were 5 bases for V and 15 bases for J; bases not matched to a gene: 9. CDR3 length: 12 residues. CDR1 and CDR2 from the germline V gene are KGHDR and SFDVKD.

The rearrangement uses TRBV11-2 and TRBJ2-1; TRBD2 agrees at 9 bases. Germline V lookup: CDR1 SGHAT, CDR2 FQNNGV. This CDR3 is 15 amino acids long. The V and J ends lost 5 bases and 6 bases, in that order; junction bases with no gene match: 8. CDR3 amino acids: CASSGTSSRLNEQFF. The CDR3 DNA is TGTGCCAGCAGCGGGACTAGCTCCCGCCTCAATGAGCAGTTCTTC. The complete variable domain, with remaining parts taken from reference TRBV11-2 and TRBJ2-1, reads EAGVAQSPRYKIIEKRQSVAFWCNPISGHATLYWYQQILGQGPKLLIQFQNNGVVDDSQLPKDRFSAERLKGVDSTLKIQPAKLEDSAVYLCASSGTSSRLNEQFFGPGTRLTVL.

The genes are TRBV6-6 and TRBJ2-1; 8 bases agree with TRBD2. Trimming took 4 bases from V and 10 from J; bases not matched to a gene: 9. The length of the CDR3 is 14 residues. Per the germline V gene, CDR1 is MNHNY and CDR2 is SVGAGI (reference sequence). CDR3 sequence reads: CASSSDGRALEQFF. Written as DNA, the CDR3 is TGTGCCAGCAGTTCGGACGGGAGGGCCCTGGAGCAGTTCTTC.

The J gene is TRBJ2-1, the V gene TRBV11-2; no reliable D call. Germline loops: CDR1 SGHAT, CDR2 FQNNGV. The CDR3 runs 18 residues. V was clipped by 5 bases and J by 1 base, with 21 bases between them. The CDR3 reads CASSQYGSLFRSYNEQFF. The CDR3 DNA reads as TGTGCCAGCAGCCAGTACGGATCGCTATTTCGGTCCTACAATGAGCAGTTCTTC.

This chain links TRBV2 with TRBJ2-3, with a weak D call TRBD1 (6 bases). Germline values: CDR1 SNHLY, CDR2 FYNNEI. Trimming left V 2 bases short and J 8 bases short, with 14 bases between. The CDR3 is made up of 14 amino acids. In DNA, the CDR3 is TGTGCCAGCAGTGAAAGGCAGGGGTGGGTTACGCAGTATTTT. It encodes CASSERQGWVTQYF.

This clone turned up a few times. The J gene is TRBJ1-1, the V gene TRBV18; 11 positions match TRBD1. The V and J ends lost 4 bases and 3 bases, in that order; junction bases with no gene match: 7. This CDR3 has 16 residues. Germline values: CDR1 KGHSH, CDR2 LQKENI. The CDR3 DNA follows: TGTGCCAGCTCACGACGGACAGGGGGCAGCGACACTGAAGCTTTCTTT. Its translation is CASSRRTGGSDTEAFF.

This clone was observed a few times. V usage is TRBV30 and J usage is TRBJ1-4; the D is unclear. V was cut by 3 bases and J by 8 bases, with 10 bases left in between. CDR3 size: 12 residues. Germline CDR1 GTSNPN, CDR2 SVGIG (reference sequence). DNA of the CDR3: TGTGCCTGGAGCGGGGAATCGGAAAAACTGTTTTTT. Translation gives CAWSGESEKLFF.

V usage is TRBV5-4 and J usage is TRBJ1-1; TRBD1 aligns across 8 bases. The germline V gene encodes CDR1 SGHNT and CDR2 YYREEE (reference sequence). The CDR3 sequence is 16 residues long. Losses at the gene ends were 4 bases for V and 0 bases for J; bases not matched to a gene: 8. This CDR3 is CASSPNLQGVNTEAFF. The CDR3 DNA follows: TGTGCCAGCAGCCCTAACCTACAGGGGGTGAACACTGAAGCTTTCTTT.

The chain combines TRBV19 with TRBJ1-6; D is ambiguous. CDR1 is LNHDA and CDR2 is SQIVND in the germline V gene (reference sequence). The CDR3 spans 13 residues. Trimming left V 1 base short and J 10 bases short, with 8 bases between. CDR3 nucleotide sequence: TGTGCCAGTAGTATAGGGGTTAGATCACCCCTCCACTTT. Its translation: CASSIGVRSPLHF.

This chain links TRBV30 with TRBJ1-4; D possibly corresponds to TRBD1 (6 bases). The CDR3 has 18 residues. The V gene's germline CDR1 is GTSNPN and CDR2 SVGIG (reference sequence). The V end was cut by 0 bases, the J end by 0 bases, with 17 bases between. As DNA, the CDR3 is TGTGCCTGGAGTGTGCTCAGGGGAACTTATGCAACTAATGAAAAACTGTTTTTT. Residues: CAWSVLRGTYATNEKLFF.

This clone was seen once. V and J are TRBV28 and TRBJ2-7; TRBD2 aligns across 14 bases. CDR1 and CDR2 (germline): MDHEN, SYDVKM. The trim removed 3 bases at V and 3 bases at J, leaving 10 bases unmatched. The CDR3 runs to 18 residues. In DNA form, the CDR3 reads TGTGCCAGCAGTTTTAGGCGTACCGGGACTAGCGGGGGCTACGAGCAGTACTTC. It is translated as CASSFRRTGTSGGYEQYF. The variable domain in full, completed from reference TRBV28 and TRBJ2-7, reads DVKVTQSSRYLVKRTGEKVFLECVQDMDHENMFWYRQDPGLGLRLIYFSYDVKMKEKGDIPEGYSVSREKKERFSLILESASTNQTSMYLCASSFRRTGTSGGYEQYFGPGTRLTVT.

The CDR3 reads CATSGDKSSYNEQFF. The CDR3 bases are TGTGCCACCAGTGGGGACAAAAGCTCCTACAATGAGCAGTTCTTC. This chain joins TRBV24-1 and TRBJ2-1; the D gene is possibly TRBD1 (6 bases). The CDR3 contains 15 residues. Between the trimmed V and J ends, which lost 5 bases and 0 bases, there was a span of 10 bases. CDR1 and CDR2 from the germline V gene are KGHDR and SFDVKD.

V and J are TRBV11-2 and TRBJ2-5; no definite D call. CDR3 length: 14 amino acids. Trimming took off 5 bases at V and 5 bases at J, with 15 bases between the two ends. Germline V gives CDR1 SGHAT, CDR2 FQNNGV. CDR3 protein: CASSHALMRETQYF. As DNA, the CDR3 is TGTGCCAGCAGCCACGCGCTAATGAGGGAGACCCAGTACTTC. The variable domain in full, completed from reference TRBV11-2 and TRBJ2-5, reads EAGVAQSPRYKIIEKRQSVAFWCNPISGHATLYWYQQILGQGPKLLIQFQNNGVVDDSQLPKDRFSAERLKGVDSTLKIQPAKLEDSAVYLCASSHALMRETQYFGPGTRLLVL.

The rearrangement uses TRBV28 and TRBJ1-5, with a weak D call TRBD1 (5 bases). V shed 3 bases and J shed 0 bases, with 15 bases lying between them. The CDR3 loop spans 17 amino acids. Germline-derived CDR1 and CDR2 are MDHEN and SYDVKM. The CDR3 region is CASSFSGTVYSNQPQHF. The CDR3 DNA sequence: TGTGCCAGCAGTTTCTCCGGGACGGTTTATAGCAATCAGCCCCAGCATTTT.